Listed here are 27 T cell receptor beta chains from one sample, sequenced in a study of radiotherapy plus CTLA-4 blockade in lung cancer. Only in-frame clones appear in the TCRdb table, and some are missing; sequencing was by immunoSEQ multiplex PCR. The data show roughly 90,000 clones, 55% to 75% seen once. The starting material was peripheral blood, obtained from a patient treated with radiotherapy plus ipilimumab. All receptors derive from a human donor with non-small cell lung cancer that progressed on radiotherapy plus ipilimumab.

The chain uses TRBV15 and TRBJ1-4; D unclear. The CDR3 length is 13 residues. Between the trimmed V and J ends, which lost 0 bases and 7 bases, there was a span of 6 bases. CDR1 and CDR2 from the germline V gene are LNHNV and YYDKDF (reference sequence). The CDR3: CATSRDKGEKLFF. In DNA form, the CDR3 reads TGTGCCACCAGCAGAGATAAGGGTGAAAAACTGTTTTTT. The full variable domain, its missing parts supplied by reference TRBV15 and TRBJ1-4, is DAMVIQNPRYQVTQFGKPVTLSCSQTLNHNVMYWYQQKSSQAPKLLFHYYDKDFNNEADTPDNFQSRRPNTSFCFLDIRSPGLGDTAMYLCATSRDKGEKLFFGSGTQLSVL.

This sequence joins TRBV19 and TRBJ1-2, with D perhaps TRBD1 (6 bases). Trimming took 6 bases from V and 4 from J, leaving 21 bases between them. In germline, CDR1 is LNHDA, CDR2 SQIVND (reference sequence). This CDR3 is 16 amino acids long. The CDR3 bases are TGTGCCAGTAGCCGCATAAATGGGGGCGTCATCTATGGCTACACCTTC. Protein sequence: CASSRINGGVIYGYTF.

This clone has just a few counts. The chain recombines TRBV5-1 with TRBJ2-2, with D hard to call. V was pared by 0 bases and J by 2 bases, with 11 bases between. The CDR3 contains 16 residues. The germline CDR1 and CDR2 sequences are SGHRS and YFSETQ. DNA of the CDR3: TGCGCCAGCAGCTTGGCCCTCACGGCCAACACCGGGGAGCTGTTTTTT. Translating it yields CASSLALTANTGELFF.

The chain links TRBV28 to TRBJ2-1; a possible D gene is TRBD1 (6 bases). The CDR3 consists of 15 residues. Between the trimmed V and J ends, which lost 6 bases and 4 bases, there was a span of 16 bases. The germline V gene encodes CDR1 MDHEN and CDR2 SYDVKM. The DNA for the CDR3 is TGTGCCAGCAGGCAGGGGAGTAGTACTTACAATGAGCAGTTCTTC. Amino acids: CASRQGSSTYNEQFF.

CDR3: CASSRSSRNTEAFF. The CDR3 DNA reads as TGTGCCAGCAGCCGGTCGAGTCGGAACACTGAAGCTTTCTTT. The chain is built from TRBV14 and TRBJ1-1; D call uncertain. Trimming took off 4 bases at V and 1 base at J, with 10 bases between the two ends. This CDR3 has 14 residues. Looked up from germline, CDR1 is SGHDN and CDR2 is FVKESK.

This clone was seen a few times. J is TRBJ2-5 and V is TRBV5-4, with unresolved D. CDR3 length: 11 amino acids. Deletions cut 2 bases from V and 1 base from J, with 0 bases between. Germline V CDR1 and CDR2: SGHNT, YYREEE (reference sequence). The DNA of the CDR3 is TGTGCCAGCAGCTTCCAAGAGACCCAGTACTTC. Its protein is CASSFQETQYF.

The chain recombines TRBV9 with TRBJ2-3; D is uncertain. The CDR3 length is 14 residues. The V gene's germline CDR1 is SGDLS and CDR2 YYNGEE. V was shortened by 0 bases and J by 2 bases, with 7 bases between the two germline ends. In DNA, the CDR3 is TGTGCCAGCAGCGTAGCACGGGCCACAGATACGCAGTATTTT. Residues: CASSVARATDTQYF.

This clone showed up just once. The rearrangement links TRBV10-3 to TRBJ1-1; possibly TRBD1 for D (5 bases). This CDR3 comprises 14 residues. The V and J ends lost 10 bases and 5 bases respectively, with 20 bases between them. CDR1 is ENHRY and CDR2 is SYGVKD in the germline V gene. For the CDR3, the DNA is TGTGCCACCCAAAGCCAGGGTGTGACTACTGAAGCTTTCTTT. Translated: CATQSQGVTTEAFF.

The count of this clone is one. The CDR3 loop reads CASSNRGRGTEAFF. The CDR3 DNA reads as TGTGCCAGCAGTAACAGGGGGCGAGGCACTGAAGCTTTCTTT. This chain uses TRBV2 with TRBJ1-1, with 9 positions matching TRBD1. Trimming took 5 bases from V and 4 from J; bases not matched to a gene: 5. The CDR3 has 14 residues. Germline V CDR1 and CDR2: SNHLY, FYNNEI.

The V call is TRBV5-6, the J call TRBJ2-7; D remains ambiguous. Trimming cost V 4 bases and J 2 bases, with 13 bases left between them. Germline V gene sequence: CDR1 SGHDT, CDR2 YYEEEE. The length of the CDR3 is 14 residues. In DNA, the CDR3 is TGTGCCAGCAGCCTGGAGTGGAAGCCCTACGAGCAGTACTTC. This codes for CASSLEWKPYEQYF. The full variable domain, completed using reference TRBV5-6 and TRBJ2-7, is DAGVTQSPTHLIKTRGQQVTLRCSPKSGHDTVSWYQQALGQGPQFIFQYYEEEERQRGNFPDRFSGHQFPNYSSELNVNALLLGDSALYLCASSLEWKPYEQYFGPGTRLTVT.

V usage is TRBV5-1 and J usage is TRBJ2-5; D is perhaps TRBD1 (6 bases). V was shortened by 0 bases and J by 3 bases, with 6 bases between the two germline ends. The CDR3 length is 13 residues. The germline V gene has CDR1 SGHRS and CDR2 YFSETQ. CDR3 nucleotides: TGCGCCAGCAGCTTGGGGACAGAAGAGACCCAGTACTTC. It codes for CASSLGTEETQYF.

The CDR3 loop is CSVKEGGGYTF. For the CDR3, the DNA is TGCAGCGTGAAAGAGGGAGGTGGCTACACCTTC. V gene TRBV29-1 combines with J gene TRBJ1-2; D is unclear. Germline CDR1 and CDR2: SQVTM and ANQGSEA. The CDR3 consists of 11 residues. V gave up 6 bases and J gave up 7 bases, with 12 bases separating them.

This clone came up once. This chain links TRBV27 with TRBJ2-2; the D gene is possibly TRBD1 (5 bases). The germline gives CDR1 MNHEY, CDR2 SMNVEV (reference sequence). Trimming stripped 3 bases from V and 3 bases from J, with 11 bases between. The CDR3 covers 15 residues. The CDR3 loop reads CASSFYQGYTGELFF. CDR3 nucleotides: TGTGCCAGCAGTTTTTACCAGGGATACACCGGGGAGCTGTTTTTT.

The rearrangement uses TRBV7-8 and TRBJ2-3, with 11 bases lining up with TRBD2. The CDR3 spans 15 residues. Germline CDR1 SGHVS, CDR2 FQNEAQ. V gave up 5 bases and J gave up 6 bases; unmatched junction bases: 7. The CDR3 here is CASSPLSGGVDTQYF. Written as DNA, the CDR3 is TGTGCCAGCAGCCCACTTAGCGGGGGGGTGGATACGCAGTATTTT.

The chain uses TRBV18 and TRBJ1-6; D gene ambiguous. The CDR3 length is 13 residues. The germline gives CDR1 KGHSH, CDR2 LQKENI. Trimming took 4 bases from V and 1 from J, leaving 2 bases between them. The CDR3 DNA is TGTGCCAGCTCACAGTCCTATAATTCACCCCTCCACTTT. Encoded protein: CASSQSYNSPLHF.

The V gene is TRBV13, the J gene TRBJ1-2; D unclear. This CDR3 has 15 amino acids. Trimming removed 2 bases from V and 4 bases from J, with 14 bases in between. Germline assignment: CDR1 PRHDT and CDR2 FYEKMQ (reference sequence). Written as DNA, the CDR3 is TGTGCCAGCAGCTTAAAGCGCCTAGGCGGCTATGGCTACACCTTC. It translates to CASSLKRLGGYGYTF.

This sequence joins TRBV29-1 and TRBJ1-1; no clear D gene. In germline, CDR1 is SQVTM, CDR2 ANQGSEA. This CDR3 contains 12 residues. Trimming took 6 bases from V and 10 from J, leaving 18 bases between them. CDR3 protein: CSVKREGLRAFF. In DNA form, the CDR3 reads TGCAGCGTCAAAAGGGAGGGATTAAGAGCTTTCTTT. Combining the CDR3 with reference TRBV29-1 and TRBJ1-1 gives the whole variable domain SAVISQKPSRDICQRGTSLTIQCQVDSQVTMMFWYRQQPGQSLTLIATANQGSEATYESGFVIDKFPISRPNLTFSTLTVSNMSPEDSSIYLCSVKREGLRAFFGQGTRLTVV.

This chain uses TRBV5-1 with TRBJ2-5, with no clear D. The V end was cut by 7 bases, the J end by 1 base, with 11 bases between. The germline gives CDR1 SGHRS, CDR2 YFSETQ. The CDR3 covers 13 residues. The CDR3 loop is CASAWTAQETQYF. The CDR3 DNA is TGCGCCAGCGCCTGGACGGCCCAAGAGACCCAGTACTTC.

The gene calls are TRBV5-4 and TRBJ1-5; D is perhaps TRBD1 (6 bases). The CDR3 extends over 15 amino acids. From germline, CDR1 is SGHNT and CDR2 YYREEE (reference sequence). The ends were cut back, 3 bases at V and 5 bases at J, with 15 bases in the middle. The DNA of the CDR3 is TGTGCCAGCAGCTGGGGGGCGGGTAGGGATCAGCCCCAGCATTTT. Protein: CASSWGAGRDQPQHF.

The J gene is TRBJ2-3, the V gene TRBV6-5; the D gene is possibly TRBD2 (6 bases). V gave up 2 bases and J gave up 1 base, with 10 bases separating them. The CDR3 extends over 15 amino acids. Germline-derived CDR1 and CDR2 are MNHEY and SVGAGI. The CDR3 coding sequence is TGTGCCAGCAGTTACCTTCCGGGGGGCACAGATACGCAGTATTTT. This codes for CASSYLPGGTDTQYF.

This chain joins TRBV5-6 and TRBJ2-5; 12 nucleotides agree with TRBD2. The J segment lost 5 bases and the V segment lost 0 bases, leaving 8 bases of the junction unmatched. The CDR3 spans 17 residues. Germline V gene sequence: CDR1 SGHDT, CDR2 YYEEEE. The CDR3 spells CASSLAPSGGAGETQYF. The CDR3 nucleotides read TGTGCCAGCAGCTTGGCCCCTAGCGGGGGGGCGGGTGAGACCCAGTACTTC. The entire variable domain, with the rest obtained from reference TRBV5-6 and TRBJ2-5, is as follows: DAGVTQSPTHLIKTRGQQVTLRCSPKSGHDTVSWYQQALGQGPQFIFQYYEEEERQRGNFPDRFSGHQFPNYSSELNVNALLLGDSALYLCASSLAPSGGAGETQYFGPGTRLLVL.

DNA of the CDR3: TGTGCCAGCAGGGGACAGGTTTTGAAGTTCTTC. This translates into CASRGQVLKFF. The V call is TRBV2, the J call TRBJ2-1; 8 nucleotides agree with TRBD1. Germline-derived CDR1 and CDR2 are SNHLY and FYNNEI. The CDR3 is 11 amino acids. V lost 6 bases and J lost 14; bases outside the gene matches: 6.

The chain is built from TRBV27 and TRBJ1-1, with no clear D. CDR1 is MNHEY, CDR2 SMNVEV, per germline (reference sequence). V was trimmed by 4 bases and J by 4 bases, leaving 13 bases between them. The CDR3 runs 14 residues. CDR3 sequence (DNA): TGTGCCAGCAGTTACACCAGGTCGAGCACTGAAGCTTTCTTT. Translation gives CASSYTRSSTEAFF.

The V call is TRBV5-1, the J call TRBJ2-1; 10 nucleotides match TRBD1. The CDR3 totals 14 residues. The germline CDR1 and CDR2 sequences are SGHRS and YFSETQ. V lost 3 bases, J lost 13 bases, and 10 bases stayed unmatched. CDR3 in DNA: TGCGCCAGCAGCTCACCTGGGGGACAGGGGAAACAGTTCTTC. Residues: CASSSPGGQGKQFF.

The J gene is TRBJ1-5, the V gene TRBV18; D is unresolved. Germline values: CDR1 KGHSH, CDR2 LQKENI. Between the trimmed V and J ends, which lost 3 bases and 11 bases, there was a span of 14 bases. The CDR3 contains 13 residues. The CDR3 DNA reads TGTGCCAGCTCACCCGGGGTTGTCGAAGCCCAGCATTTT. Its protein product is CASSPGVVEAQHF.

The chain is built from TRBV4-2 and TRBJ2-2, with a possible D match to TRBD1 (6 bases). Per germline, CDR1 LGHNA and CDR2 YNFKEQ. The CDR3 runs 17 residues. V gave up 0 bases and J gave up 2 bases, with 13 bases separating them. As DNA, the CDR3 is TGTGCCAGCAGCCAAGATCTTGGGGACACAAACACCGGGGAGCTGTTTTTT. This gives the protein CASSQDLGDTNTGELFF.

V gene TRBV7-2 combines with J gene TRBJ2-7; D is unclear. V lost 4 bases and J lost 0, with 13 bases in between. Germline V gives CDR1 SGHTA, CDR2 FQGNSA. The CDR3 length is 15 residues. CDR3 DNA: TGTGCCAGCAGCTGGGTGACGGGCAGCTCCTACGAGCAGTACTTC. It is translated as CASSWVTGSSYEQYF.